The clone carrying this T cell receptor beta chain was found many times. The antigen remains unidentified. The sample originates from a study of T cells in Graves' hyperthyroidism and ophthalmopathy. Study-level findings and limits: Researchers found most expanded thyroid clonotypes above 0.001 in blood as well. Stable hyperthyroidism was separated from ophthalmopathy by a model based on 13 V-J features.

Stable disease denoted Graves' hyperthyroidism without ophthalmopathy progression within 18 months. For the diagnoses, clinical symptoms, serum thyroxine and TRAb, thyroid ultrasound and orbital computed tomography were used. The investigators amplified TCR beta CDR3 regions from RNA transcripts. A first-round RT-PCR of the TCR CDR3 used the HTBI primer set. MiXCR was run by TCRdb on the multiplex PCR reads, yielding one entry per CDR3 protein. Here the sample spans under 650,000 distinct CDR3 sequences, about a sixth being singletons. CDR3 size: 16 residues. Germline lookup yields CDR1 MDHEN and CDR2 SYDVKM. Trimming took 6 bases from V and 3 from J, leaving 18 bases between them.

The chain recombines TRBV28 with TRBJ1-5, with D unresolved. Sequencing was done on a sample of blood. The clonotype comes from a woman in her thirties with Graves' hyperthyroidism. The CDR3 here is CASSLDRVGNNQPQHF. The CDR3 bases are TGTGCCAGCAGCCTCGACCGGGTGGGGAACAATCAGCCCCAGCATTTT.